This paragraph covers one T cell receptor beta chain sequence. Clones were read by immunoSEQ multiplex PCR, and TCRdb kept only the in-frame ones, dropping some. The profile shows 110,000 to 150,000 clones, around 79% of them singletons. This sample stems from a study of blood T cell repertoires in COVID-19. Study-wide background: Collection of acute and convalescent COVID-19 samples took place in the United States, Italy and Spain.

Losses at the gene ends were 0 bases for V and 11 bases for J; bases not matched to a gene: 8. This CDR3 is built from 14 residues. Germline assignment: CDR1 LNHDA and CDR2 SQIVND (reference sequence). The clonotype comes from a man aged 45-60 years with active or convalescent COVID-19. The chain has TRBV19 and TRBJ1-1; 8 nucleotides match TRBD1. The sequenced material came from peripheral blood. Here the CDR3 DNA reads TGTGCCAGTAGTATAGACTGGACAGGGAGTTACGCTTTCTTT. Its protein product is CASSIDWTGSYAFF.